These 21 T cell receptor beta chains were all obtained from the same sample, sequenced in a study of cytomegalovirus exposure and HLA in healthy donors. The data were produced by immunoSEQ multiplex PCR, yet TCRdb's version contains in-frame clones alone and is incomplete. Of approximately 200,000 clones listed, 70% to 90% were seen once; the top ten hold 2.5% to 3.5%. The sequencing input was PBMCs. All receptors come from a woman aged 18-29 years in good health and CMV-seronegative.

V is TRBV7-3 and J is TRBJ2-3; 8 bases agree with TRBD2. J lost 0 bases, V lost 1 base, and 3 bases had no gene match. Germline lookup yields CDR1 SGHTA and CDR2 FQGTGA. The CDR3 is 16 residues long. The CDR3 DNA is TGTGCCAGCAGCTTAAACGGGAGGGGGAGCACAGATACGCAGTATTTT. Translation gives CASSLNGRGSTDTQYF.

The chain is built from TRBV18 and TRBJ2-2; no definite D call. The V end lost 1 base, the J end lost 11 bases, and 8 bases lay between the germline ends. Germline-derived CDR1 and CDR2 are KGHSH and LQKENI. The CDR3 runs 12 residues. The DNA of the CDR3 is TGTGCCAGCTCACCACTAGCCGTAGAGCTGTTTTTT. It encodes CASSPLAVELFF.

The chain combines TRBV19 with TRBJ1-5; 7 bases fit TRBD1. The CDR3 consists of 14 residues. CDR1 is LNHDA, CDR2 SQIVND, per germline (reference sequence). With 4 bases clipped from V and 2 bases from J, the junction kept 2 bases outside the gene matches. The CDR3 nucleotides read TGTGCCAGTAGTAACAGGGGTGGCAATCAGCCCCAGCATTTT. Its translation is CASSNRGGNQPQHF.

This chain joins TRBV29-1 and TRBJ1-1; D is unclear. The CDR3 spans 12 residues. Germline-derived CDR1 and CDR2 are SQVTM and ANQGSEA. Trimming took off 0 bases at V and 10 bases at J, with 12 bases between the two ends. The CDR3 spells CSVEDYAVRAFF. The CDR3 coding sequence is TGCAGCGTTGAAGATTATGCCGTGAGAGCTTTCTTT.

The chain links TRBV2 to TRBJ2-5, with 10 bases aligning to TRBD2. Germline-derived CDR1 and CDR2 are SNHLY and FYNNEI. The CDR3 is 19 amino acids. J lost 6 bases, V lost 2 bases, and 18 bases had no gene match. This CDR3 is CASSEPIAGGVAGRKTQYF. DNA for the CDR3: TGTGCCAGCAGTGAACCGATAGCGGGAGGCGTTGCCGGTAGGAAGACCCAGTACTTC.

This sequence joins TRBV7-9 and TRBJ2-1; 7 bases fit TRBD2. Germline CDR1 and CDR2: SEHNR and FQNEAQ (reference sequence). The CDR3 consists of 14 residues. Losses at the gene ends were 6 bases for V and 7 bases for J; bases not matched to a gene: 9. For the CDR3, the DNA is TGTGCCAGCAGAGGGGCTAGCGGAATAAATGAGCAGTTCTTC. Translating it yields CASRGASGINEQFF.

J is TRBJ2-5 and V is TRBV4-2; a possible D gene is TRBD2 (5 bases). With 1 base removed from V and 5 bases from J, the gap between germline ends came to 14 bases. Germline V CDR1 and CDR2: LGHNA, YNFKEQ. The CDR3 is 15 residues long. The CDR3 spells CASSQVRDHTETQYF. As DNA, the CDR3 is TGTGCCAGCAGCCAAGTACGGGATCACACGGAGACCCAGTACTTC.

The chain recombines TRBV19 with TRBJ2-1; 7 bases are a match to TRBD2. Germline CDR1 LNHDA, CDR2 SQIVND (reference sequence). J gave up 0 bases and V 2 bases, and 7 bases lay outside the gene matches. The CDR3 has 17 residues. The CDR3 reads CASSISSGGASYNEQFF. The CDR3 nucleotides read TGTGCCAGTAGTATAAGTTCGGGGGGAGCCTCCTACAATGAGCAGTTCTTC.

V gene TRBV29-1 combines with J gene TRBJ2-7; D is unresolved. Germline V lookup: CDR1 SQVTM, CDR2 ANQGSEA. The CDR3 runs 14 residues. V lost 5 bases, J lost 6 bases, and 20 bases lay in between. The CDR3 region has the DNA TGCAGCGTTTCACCCTACGGTAACGCACGCGAGCAGTACTTC. Translating gives CSVSPYGNAREQYF.

The rearrangement uses TRBV29-1 and TRBJ1-2; TRBD1 matches at 8 bases. CDR3 length: 15 residues. The germline V gene encodes CDR1 SQVTM and CDR2 ANQGSEA. The V and J ends lost 3 bases and 7 bases, in that order; junction bases with no gene match: 13. The CDR3 DNA reads as TGCAGCGTTGACTTCGGACAGGGATTTGGGGGTGGCTACACCTTC. Encoded protein: CSVDFGQGFGGGYTF.

This sequence joins TRBV28 and TRBJ2-2, with 12 bases lining up with TRBD2. The V segment lost 6 bases and the J segment 4 bases; nucleotides outside the gene matches: 3. Germline CDR1 is MDHEN and CDR2 is SYDVKM. CDR3 size: 15 residues. The CDR3 region is CASSGLAGFTGELFF. DNA of the CDR3: TGTGCCAGCAGCGGACTAGCGGGATTCACCGGGGAGCTGTTTTTT.

This clone came up once. The chain employs TRBV4-2 and TRBJ1-2; no definite D call. The CDR3 is 15 amino acids. Looked up from germline, CDR1 is LGHNA and CDR2 is YNFKEQ. Deletions cut 4 bases from V and 5 bases from J, with 17 bases between. The CDR3 DNA reads TGTGCCAGCAGCCCCTCTGGGGAGATTGGTTATGGCTACACCTTC. Amino acid sequence: CASSPSGEIGYGYTF.

CDR3 amino acids: CASSTSGIYNEQFF. CDR3 coding DNA: TGTGCCAGTAGTACTAGCGGGATATACAATGAGCAGTTCTTC. The V and J genes are TRBV19 and TRBJ2-1, with 9 bases lining up with TRBD2. Per germline, CDR1 LNHDA and CDR2 SQIVND (reference sequence). CDR3 length: 14 residues. The ends lost 4 bases at V and 4 bases at J; junction bases unmatched: 2.

The chain is built from TRBV10-2 and TRBJ1-1, with D perhaps matching TRBD1 (5 bases). The germline CDR1 and CDR2 sequences are WSHSY and SAAADI. The CDR3 has 12 amino acids. Between the trimmed V and J ends, which lost 7 bases and 4 bases, there was a span of 10 bases. The CDR3 DNA reads TGCGCCAGCACGGGTAGGGGCACTGAAGCTTTCTTT. Translating gives CASTGRGTEAFF.

J is TRBJ2-1 and V is TRBV11-2, with D tentatively TRBD2 (6 bases). This CDR3 contains 17 residues. Germline-derived CDR1 and CDR2 are SGHAT and FQNNGV. Trimming stripped 5 bases from V and 2 bases from J, with 19 bases between. CDR3 protein: CASSPHAGTVPYNEQFF. In DNA form, the CDR3 reads TGTGCCAGCAGCCCACACGCCGGGACTGTCCCCTACAATGAGCAGTTCTTC.

The V call is TRBV27, the J call TRBJ2-7; D is undetermined. V was cut by 0 bases and J by 1 base, with 4 bases left in between. Germline V gene lookup returns CDR1 MNHEY and CDR2 SMNVEV (reference sequence). The CDR3 has 13 amino acids. The DNA for the CDR3 is TGTGCCAGCAGTTTATCTCGTTCCTACGAGCAGTACTTC. Amino acid sequence: CASSLSRSYEQYF.

The gene calls are TRBV7-3 and TRBJ2-2, with 10 positions matching TRBD2. This CDR3 contains 15 residues. V lost 5 bases and J lost 4; bases outside the gene matches: 4. In germline, CDR1 is SGHTA, CDR2 FQGTGA. The CDR3, as DNA: TGTGCCAGCAGCCCTAGCGGGAGTGGCACCGGGGAGCTGTTTTTT. This gives the protein CASSPSGSGTGELFF.

The chain combines TRBV28 with TRBJ1-4; possible D gene TRBD1, 6 bases. CDR1 is MDHEN and CDR2 is SYDVKM in the germline V gene. CDR3 length: 14 residues. V was pared by 3 bases and J by 8 bases, with 13 bases between. The CDR3, as DNA: TGTGCCAGCAGTTTGGGGGCTGTGGAAGAAAAACTGTTTTTT. Protein: CASSLGAVEEKLFF.

The chain links TRBV10-3 to TRBJ2-3; 10 positions match TRBD2. The V and J ends lost 6 bases and 4 bases, in that order; junction bases with no gene match: 4. This CDR3 contains 14 residues. Germline lookup yields CDR1 ENHRY and CDR2 SYGVKD. CDR3 bases: TGTGCCATCAGGCCAGCGGGAGGGTCAGATACGCAGTATTTT. The encoded protein is CAIRPAGGSDTQYF.

J is TRBJ1-4 and V is TRBV27, with 7 bases fitting TRBD1. The J segment lost 8 bases and the V segment lost 4 bases, leaving 13 bases of the junction unmatched. Germline V gene sequence: CDR1 MNHEY, CDR2 SMNVEV (reference sequence). This CDR3 contains 16 residues. The CDR3 reads CASSSPRQGSGEKLFF. The CDR3 DNA is TGTGCCAGCAGTTCCCCAAGACAGGGTTCGGGAGAAAAACTGTTTTTT.

This sequence joins TRBV13 and TRBJ2-7, with 15 bases lining up with TRBD2. J lost 1 base, V lost 4 bases, and 11 bases had no gene match. The CDR3 has 19 amino acids. Germline values: CDR1 PRHDT, CDR2 FYEKMQ (reference sequence). CDR3 coding DNA: TGTGCCAGCAGCTATTCCAGGACTAGCGGGAGGGCCTCGTCCTACGAGCAGTACTTC. This gives the protein CASSYSRTSGRASSYEQYF.